The text below deals with one T cell receptor beta chain. Documented time point: blood 4 weeks post-SBRT, at nephrectomy. The treatment was: 15 Gy SBRT to primary tumor, nephrectomy 4 weeks later. The data stem from a study of radiation and T cells in renal cell carcinoma. The germline V gene encodes CDR1 SNHLY and CDR2 FYNNEI. The CDR3 runs to 15 residues. Trimming removed 6 bases at V and 1 base at J, with 13 bases between. The protocol was immunoSEQ multiplex PCR, while the TCRdb copy is restricted to in-frame clones and leaves out a portion. The sample includes 140,000 or so clones, approximately 86% of them seen just once.

This receptor was obtained from a woman in her fifties or sixties with renal cell carcinoma. This chain links TRBV2 with TRBJ1-5, with unresolved D. The specimen was blood, collected from a patient whose treatment included radiotherapy and nephrectomy. Here the CDR3 reads CASSAPADSNQPQHF. The CDR3 nucleotides are TGTGCCAGCAGCGCCCCGGCAGACAGCAATCAGCCCCAGCATTTT. Based on the CDR3 plus reference TRBV2 and TRBJ1-5, the full variable domain is EPEVTQTPSHQVTQMGQEVILRCVPISNHLYFYWYRQILGQKVEFLVSFYNNEISEKSEIFDDQFSVERPDGSNFTLKIRSTKLEDSAMYFCASSAPADSNQPQHFGDGTRLSIL.